This paragraph covers one T cell receptor (beta chain) sequence. Within the sample, other DNA sequences also encode this same CDR3. Using immunoSEQ multiplex PCR, the repertoire was profiled, and TCRdb retains in-frame clones only, with some absent. Seen here are hundreds of thousands of clones, nearly 90% observed once, and the top ten hold about 4.5%. This specimen belongs to a study of blood T cell repertoires in COVID-19. Study as a whole: Some COVID-19 samples were acute and others convalescent; all came from the United States, Italy and Spain.

Participants' own reports of clinical history determined their cohort assignment. The receptor's source is a woman under 30 with acute COVID-19. The source material was PBMCs or T cells enriched from blood (not recorded which).

As DNA, the CDR3 is TGTGCCAGCAGTCTCTCGGGGGGCACTGAAGCTTTCTTT. It translates to CASSLSGGTEAFF. The V gene is TRBV28, the J gene TRBJ1-1; a possible D gene is TRBD1 (5 bases). This CDR3 region has 13 residues. The V gene's germline CDR1 is MDHEN and CDR2 SYDVKM. V was pared by 5 bases and J by 4 bases, with 11 bases between.